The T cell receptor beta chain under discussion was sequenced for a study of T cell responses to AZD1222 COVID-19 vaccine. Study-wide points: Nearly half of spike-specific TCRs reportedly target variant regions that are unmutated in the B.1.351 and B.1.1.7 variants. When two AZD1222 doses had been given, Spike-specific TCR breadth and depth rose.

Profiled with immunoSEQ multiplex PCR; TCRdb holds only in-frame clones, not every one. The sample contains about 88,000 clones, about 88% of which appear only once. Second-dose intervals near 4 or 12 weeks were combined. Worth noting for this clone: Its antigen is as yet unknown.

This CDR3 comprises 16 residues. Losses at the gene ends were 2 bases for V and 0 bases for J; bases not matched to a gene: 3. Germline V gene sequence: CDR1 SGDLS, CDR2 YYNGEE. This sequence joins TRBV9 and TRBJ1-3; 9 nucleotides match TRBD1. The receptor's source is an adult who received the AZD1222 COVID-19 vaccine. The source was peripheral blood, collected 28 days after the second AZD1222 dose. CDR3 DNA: TGTGCCAGCAGCGTCGGGACAGGGATCTCTGGAAACACCATATATTTT. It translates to CASSVGTGISGNTIYF.